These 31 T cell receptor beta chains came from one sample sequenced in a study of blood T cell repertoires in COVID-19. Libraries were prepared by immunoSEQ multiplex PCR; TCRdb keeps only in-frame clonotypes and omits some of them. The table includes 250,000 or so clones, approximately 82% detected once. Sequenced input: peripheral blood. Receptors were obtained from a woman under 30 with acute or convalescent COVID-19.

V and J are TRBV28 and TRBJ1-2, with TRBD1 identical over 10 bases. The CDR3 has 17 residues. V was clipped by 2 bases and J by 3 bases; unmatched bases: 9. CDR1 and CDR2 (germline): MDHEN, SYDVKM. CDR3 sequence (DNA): TGTGCCAGCAGTTTACCCTCTGGACAGGGGGATGACTATGGCTACACCTTC. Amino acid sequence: CASSLPSGQGDDYGYTF.

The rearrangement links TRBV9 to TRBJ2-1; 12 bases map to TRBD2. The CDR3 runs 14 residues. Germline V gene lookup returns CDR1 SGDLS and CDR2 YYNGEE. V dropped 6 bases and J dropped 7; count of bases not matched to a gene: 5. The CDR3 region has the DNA TGTGCCAGCACCGGGACTAGCGGGCGGAATGAGCAGTTCTTC. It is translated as CASTGTSGRNEQFF.

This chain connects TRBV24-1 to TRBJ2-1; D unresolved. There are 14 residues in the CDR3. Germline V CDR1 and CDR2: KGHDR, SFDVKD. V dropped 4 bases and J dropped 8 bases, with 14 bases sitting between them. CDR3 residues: CATSDPSVGDEQFF. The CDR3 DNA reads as TGTGCCACCAGTGACCCCAGTGTGGGCGATGAGCAGTTCTTC.

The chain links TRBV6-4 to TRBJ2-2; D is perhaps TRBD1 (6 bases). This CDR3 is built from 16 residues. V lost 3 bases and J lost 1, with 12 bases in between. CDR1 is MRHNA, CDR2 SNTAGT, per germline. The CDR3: CASSEGGFQNTGELFF. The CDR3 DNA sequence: TGTGCCAGCAGTGAAGGGGGATTCCAGAACACCGGGGAGCTGTTTTTT.

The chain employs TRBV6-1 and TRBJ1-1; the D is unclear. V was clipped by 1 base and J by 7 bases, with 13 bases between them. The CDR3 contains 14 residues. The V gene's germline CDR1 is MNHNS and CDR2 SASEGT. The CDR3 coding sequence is TGTGCCAGCAGTGAAGTTTTTGGGCCAGATGAAGCTTTCTTT. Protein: CASSEVFGPDEAFF.

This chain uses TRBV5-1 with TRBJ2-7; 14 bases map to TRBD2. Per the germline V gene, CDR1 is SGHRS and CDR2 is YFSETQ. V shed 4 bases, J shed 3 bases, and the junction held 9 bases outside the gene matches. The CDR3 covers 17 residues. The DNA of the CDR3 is TGCGCCAGCAGCCCAAGACTAGCGGGAGGGCCAGGCTACGAGCAGTACTTC. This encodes CASSPRLAGGPGYEQYF. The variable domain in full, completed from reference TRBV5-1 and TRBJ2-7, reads KAGVTQTPRYLIKTRGQQVTLSCSPISGHRSVSWYQQTPGQGLQFLFEYFSETQRNKGNFPGRFSGRQFSNSRSEMNVSTLELGDSALYLCASSPRLAGGPGYEQYFGPGTRLTVT.

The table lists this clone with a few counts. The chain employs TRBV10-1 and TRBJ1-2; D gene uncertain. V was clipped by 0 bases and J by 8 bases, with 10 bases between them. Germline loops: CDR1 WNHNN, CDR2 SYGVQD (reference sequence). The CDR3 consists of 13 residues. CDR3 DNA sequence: TGCGCCAGCAGTGAGTCGCTACTAGGGGGCTACACCTTC. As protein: CASSESLLGGYTF.

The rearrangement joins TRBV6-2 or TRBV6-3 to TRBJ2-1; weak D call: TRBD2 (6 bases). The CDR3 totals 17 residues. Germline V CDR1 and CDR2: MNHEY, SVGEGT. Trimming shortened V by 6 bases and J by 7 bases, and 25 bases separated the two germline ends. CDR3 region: CASSRPGTQLPWNEQFF. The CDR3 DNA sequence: TGTGCCAGCAGCCGCCCGGGGACTCAACTTCCCTGGAATGAGCAGTTCTTC.

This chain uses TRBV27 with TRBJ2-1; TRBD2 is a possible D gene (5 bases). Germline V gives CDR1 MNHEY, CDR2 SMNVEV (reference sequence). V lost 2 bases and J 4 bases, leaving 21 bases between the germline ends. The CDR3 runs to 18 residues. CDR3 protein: CASSLDPGWGVGYNEQFF. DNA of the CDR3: TGTGCCAGCAGTTTAGACCCGGGGTGGGGAGTGGGATACAATGAGCAGTTCTTC.

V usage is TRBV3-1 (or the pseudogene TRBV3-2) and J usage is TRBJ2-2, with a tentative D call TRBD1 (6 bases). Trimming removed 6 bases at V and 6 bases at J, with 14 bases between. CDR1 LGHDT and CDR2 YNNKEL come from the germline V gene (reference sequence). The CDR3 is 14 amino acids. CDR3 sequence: CASRQGHLSGELFF. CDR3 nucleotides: TGTGCCAGCAGACAGGGACATTTGTCCGGGGAGCTGTTTTTT.

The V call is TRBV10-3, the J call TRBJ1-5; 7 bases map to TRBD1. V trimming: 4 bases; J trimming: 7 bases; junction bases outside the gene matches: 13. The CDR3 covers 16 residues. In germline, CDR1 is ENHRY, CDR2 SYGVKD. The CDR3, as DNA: TGTGCCATCAGTGCAGGGGGAGCCCGGGGGCAACAGCCCCAGCATTTT. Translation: CAISAGGARGQQPQHF.

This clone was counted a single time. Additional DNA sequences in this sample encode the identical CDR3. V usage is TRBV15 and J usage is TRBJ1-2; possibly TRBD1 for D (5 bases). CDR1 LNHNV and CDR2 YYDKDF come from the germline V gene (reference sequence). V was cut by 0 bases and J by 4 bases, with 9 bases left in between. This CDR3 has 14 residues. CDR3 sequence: CATSRDRQGYGYTF. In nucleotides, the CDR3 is TGTGCCACCAGCAGAGATCGGCAGGGCTATGGCTACACCTTC.

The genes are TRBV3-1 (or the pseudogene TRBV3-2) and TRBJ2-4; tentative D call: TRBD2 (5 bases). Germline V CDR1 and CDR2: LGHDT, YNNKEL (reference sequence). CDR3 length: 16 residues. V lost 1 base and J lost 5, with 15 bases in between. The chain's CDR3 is CASSQGGRLRENIQYF. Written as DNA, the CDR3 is TGTGCCAGCAGCCAAGGGGGTCGGCTGAGGGAAAACATTCAGTACTTC.

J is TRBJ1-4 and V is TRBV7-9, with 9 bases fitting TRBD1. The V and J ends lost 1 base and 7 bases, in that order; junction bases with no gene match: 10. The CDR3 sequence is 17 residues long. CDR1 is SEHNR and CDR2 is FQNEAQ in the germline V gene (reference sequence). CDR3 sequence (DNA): TGTGCCAGCAGCTTAGATTTGGGACAGGGTGTGAGTGAAAAACTGTTTTTT. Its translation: CASSLDLGQGVSEKLFF.

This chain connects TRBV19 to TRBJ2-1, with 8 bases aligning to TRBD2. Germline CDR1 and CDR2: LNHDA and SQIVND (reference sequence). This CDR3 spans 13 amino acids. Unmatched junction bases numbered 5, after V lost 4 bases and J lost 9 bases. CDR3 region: CASSTGTRGEQFF. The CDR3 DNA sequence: TGTGCCAGTAGTACCGGGACTAGGGGTGAGCAGTTCTTC.

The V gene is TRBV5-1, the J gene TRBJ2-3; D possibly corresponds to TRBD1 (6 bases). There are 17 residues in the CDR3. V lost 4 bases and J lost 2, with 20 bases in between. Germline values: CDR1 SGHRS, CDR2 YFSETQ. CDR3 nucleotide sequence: TGCGCCAGCAGCACCTCGACAGGAGTGTTCTACACAGATACGCAGTATTTT. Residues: CASSTSTGVFYTDTQYF.

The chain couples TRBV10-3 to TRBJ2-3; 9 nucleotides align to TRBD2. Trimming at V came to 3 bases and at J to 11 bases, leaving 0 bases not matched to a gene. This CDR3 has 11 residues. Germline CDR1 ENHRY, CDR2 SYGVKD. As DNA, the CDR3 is TGTGCCATCAGTGAAGCGGGAGGGCAGTATTTT. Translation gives CAISEAGGQYF.

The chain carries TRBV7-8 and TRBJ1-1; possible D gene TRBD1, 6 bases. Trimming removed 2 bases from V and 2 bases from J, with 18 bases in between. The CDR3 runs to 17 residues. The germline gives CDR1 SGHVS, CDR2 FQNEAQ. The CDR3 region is CASSLQQGERKNTEAFF. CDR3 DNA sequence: TGTGCCAGCAGCTTACAACAGGGCGAACGAAAAAACACTGAAGCTTTCTTT.

The CDR3 protein is CASSSGRQNNEQFF. The CDR3 DNA reads as TGTGCCAGCAGCTCCGGCAGACAGAACAATGAGCAGTTCTTC. This chain uses TRBV11-3 with TRBJ2-1; the D gene is possibly TRBD1 (5 bases). Germline V gene data show CDR1 as SGHNT and CDR2 as YENEEA. The V and J ends lost 4 bases and 5 bases respectively, with 12 bases between them. The CDR3 is 14 residues long.

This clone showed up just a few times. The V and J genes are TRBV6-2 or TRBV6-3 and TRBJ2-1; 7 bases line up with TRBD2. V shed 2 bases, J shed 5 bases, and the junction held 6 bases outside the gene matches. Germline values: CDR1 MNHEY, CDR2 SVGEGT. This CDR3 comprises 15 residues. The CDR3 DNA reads TGTGCCAGCAGTTACGGCGGGAGAAGTAACAATGAGCAGTTCTTC. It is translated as CASSYGGRSNNEQFF.

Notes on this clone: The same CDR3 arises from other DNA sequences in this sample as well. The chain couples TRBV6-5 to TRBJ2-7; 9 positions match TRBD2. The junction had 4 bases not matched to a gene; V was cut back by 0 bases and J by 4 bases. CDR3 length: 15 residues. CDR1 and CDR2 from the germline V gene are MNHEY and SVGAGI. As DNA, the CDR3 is TGTGCCAGCAGTTACTCGATGAGCGGGGGGTACGAGCAGTACTTC. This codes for CASSYSMSGGYEQYF.

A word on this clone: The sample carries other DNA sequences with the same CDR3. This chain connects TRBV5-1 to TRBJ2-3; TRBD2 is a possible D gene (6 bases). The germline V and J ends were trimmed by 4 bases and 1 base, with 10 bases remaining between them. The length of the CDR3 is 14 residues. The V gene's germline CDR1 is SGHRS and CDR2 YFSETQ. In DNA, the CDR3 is TGCGCCAGCAGCCCCGGGACTGGCACAGATACGCAGTATTTT. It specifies CASSPGTGTDTQYF.

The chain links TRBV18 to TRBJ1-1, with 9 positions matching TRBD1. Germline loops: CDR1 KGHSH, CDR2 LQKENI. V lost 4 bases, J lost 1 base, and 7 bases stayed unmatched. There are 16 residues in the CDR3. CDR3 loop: CASSRLGTGQNTEAFF. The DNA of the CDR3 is TGTGCCAGCTCACGCCTAGGGACAGGGCAGAACACTGAAGCTTTCTTT.

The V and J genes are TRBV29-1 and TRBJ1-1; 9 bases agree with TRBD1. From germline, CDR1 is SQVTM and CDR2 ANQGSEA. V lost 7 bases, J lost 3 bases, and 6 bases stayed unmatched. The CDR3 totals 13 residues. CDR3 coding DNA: TGCAGCGCTACGACAGGGGGTTACACTGAAGCTTTCTTT. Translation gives CSATTGGYTEAFF.

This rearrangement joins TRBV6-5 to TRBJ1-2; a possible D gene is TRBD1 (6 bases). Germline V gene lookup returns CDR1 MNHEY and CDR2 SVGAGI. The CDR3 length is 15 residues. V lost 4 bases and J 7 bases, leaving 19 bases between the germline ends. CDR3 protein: CASSWNRDTLSGYTF. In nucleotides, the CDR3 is TGTGCCAGCAGTTGGAACCGGGACACTCTCTCTGGCTACACCTTC.

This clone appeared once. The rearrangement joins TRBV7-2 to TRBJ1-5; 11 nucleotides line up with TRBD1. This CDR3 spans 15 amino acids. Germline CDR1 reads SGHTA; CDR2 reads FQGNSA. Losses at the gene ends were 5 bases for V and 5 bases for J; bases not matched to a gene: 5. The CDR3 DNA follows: TGTGCCAGCAGCGATGGGACAGGGGGGGATCAGCCCCAGCATTTT. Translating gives CASSDGTGGDQPQHF.

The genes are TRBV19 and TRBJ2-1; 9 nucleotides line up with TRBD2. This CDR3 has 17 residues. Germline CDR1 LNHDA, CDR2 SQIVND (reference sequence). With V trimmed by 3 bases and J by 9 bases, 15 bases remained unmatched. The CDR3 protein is CASSIPTSGADPGEQFF. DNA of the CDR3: TGTGCCAGTAGTATTCCGACTAGCGGAGCCGACCCGGGTGAGCAGTTCTTC.

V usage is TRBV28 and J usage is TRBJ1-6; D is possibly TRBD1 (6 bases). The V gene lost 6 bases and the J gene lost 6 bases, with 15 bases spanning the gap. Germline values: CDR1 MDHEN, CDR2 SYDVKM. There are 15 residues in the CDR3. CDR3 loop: CASSYPGQPNSPLHF. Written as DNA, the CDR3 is TGTGCCAGCAGCTACCCCGGACAGCCTAATTCACCCCTCCACTTT. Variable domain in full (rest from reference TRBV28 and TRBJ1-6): DVKVTQSSRYLVKRTGEKVFLECVQDMDHENMFWYRQDPGLGLRLIYFSYDVKMKEKGDIPEGYSVSREKKERFSLILESASTNQTSMYLCASSYPGQPNSPLHFGNGTRLTVT.

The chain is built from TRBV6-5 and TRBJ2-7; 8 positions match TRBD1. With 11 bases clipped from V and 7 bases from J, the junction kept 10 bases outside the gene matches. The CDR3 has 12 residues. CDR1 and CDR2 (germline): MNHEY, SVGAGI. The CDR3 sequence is CASGRGPEEQYF. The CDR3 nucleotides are TGTGCCTCGGGCAGGGGGCCTGAGGAGCAGTACTTC.

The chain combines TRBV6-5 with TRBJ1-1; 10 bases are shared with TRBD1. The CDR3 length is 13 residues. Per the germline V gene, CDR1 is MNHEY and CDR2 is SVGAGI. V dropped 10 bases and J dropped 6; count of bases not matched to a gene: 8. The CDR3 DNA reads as TGTGCCACCCTGGGACAGGGGAGTTCTGAAGCTTTCTTT. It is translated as CATLGQGSSEAFF.

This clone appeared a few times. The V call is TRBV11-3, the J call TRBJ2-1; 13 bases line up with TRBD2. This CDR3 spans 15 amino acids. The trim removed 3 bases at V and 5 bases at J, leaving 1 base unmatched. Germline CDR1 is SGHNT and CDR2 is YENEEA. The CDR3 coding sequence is TGTGCCAGCAGCTTCGGACTAGCGGGAGACAATGAGCAGTTCTTC. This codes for CASSFGLAGDNEQFF.